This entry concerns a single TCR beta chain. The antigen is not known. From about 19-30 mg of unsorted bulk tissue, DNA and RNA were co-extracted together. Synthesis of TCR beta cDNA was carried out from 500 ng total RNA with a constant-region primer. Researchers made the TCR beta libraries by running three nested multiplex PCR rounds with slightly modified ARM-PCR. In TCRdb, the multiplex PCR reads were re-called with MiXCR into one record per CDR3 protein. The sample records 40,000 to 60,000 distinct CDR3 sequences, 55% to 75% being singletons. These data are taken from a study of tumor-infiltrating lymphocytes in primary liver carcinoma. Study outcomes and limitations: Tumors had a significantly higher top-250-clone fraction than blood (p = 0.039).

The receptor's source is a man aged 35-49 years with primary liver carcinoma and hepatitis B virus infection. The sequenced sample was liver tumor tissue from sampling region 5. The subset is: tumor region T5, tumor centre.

The CDR3 DNA reads as TGTGCCAGCAGCAGTACTATGGGCGAAACCCAGTACTTC. Its protein product is CASSSTMGETQYF. V is TRBV11-1 and J is TRBJ2-5; D is unclear. This CDR3 is 13 amino acids long. Trimming took off 5 bases at V and 8 bases at J, with 15 bases between the two ends. Per germline, CDR1 SGHAT and CDR2 FQDESV (reference sequence).